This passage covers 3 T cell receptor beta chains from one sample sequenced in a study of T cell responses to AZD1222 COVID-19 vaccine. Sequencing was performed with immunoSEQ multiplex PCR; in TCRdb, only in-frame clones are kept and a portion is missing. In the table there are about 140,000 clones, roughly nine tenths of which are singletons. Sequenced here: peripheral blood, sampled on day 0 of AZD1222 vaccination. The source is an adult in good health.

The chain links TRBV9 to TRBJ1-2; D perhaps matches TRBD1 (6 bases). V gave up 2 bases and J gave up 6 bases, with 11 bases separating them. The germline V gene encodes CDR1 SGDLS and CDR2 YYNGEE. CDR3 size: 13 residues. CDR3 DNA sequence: TGTGCCAGCAGCGTCGGGACAACGAATGGCTACACCTTC. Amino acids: CASSVGTTNGYTF. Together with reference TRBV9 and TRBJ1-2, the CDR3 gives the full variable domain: DSGVTQTPKHLITATGQRVTLRCSPRSGDLSVYWYQQSLDQGLQFLIQYYNGEERAKGNILERFSAQQFPDLHSELNLSSLELGDSALYFCASSVGTTNGYTFGSGTRLTVV.

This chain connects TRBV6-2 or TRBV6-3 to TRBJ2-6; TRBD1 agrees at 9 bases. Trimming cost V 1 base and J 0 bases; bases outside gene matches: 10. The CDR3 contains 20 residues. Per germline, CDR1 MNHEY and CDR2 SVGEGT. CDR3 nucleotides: TGTGCCAGCAGTTACTTAACCGGGACAGGGACAATCTCTGGGGCCAACGTCCTGACTTTC. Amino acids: CASSYLTGTGTISGANVLTF.

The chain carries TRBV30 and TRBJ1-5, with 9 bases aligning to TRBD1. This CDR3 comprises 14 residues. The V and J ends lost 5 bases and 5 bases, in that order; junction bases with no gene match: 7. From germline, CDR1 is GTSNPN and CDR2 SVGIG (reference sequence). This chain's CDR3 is CAWGTGMGHQPQHF. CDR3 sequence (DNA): TGTGCCTGGGGGACAGGGATGGGGCATCAGCCCCAGCATTTT.